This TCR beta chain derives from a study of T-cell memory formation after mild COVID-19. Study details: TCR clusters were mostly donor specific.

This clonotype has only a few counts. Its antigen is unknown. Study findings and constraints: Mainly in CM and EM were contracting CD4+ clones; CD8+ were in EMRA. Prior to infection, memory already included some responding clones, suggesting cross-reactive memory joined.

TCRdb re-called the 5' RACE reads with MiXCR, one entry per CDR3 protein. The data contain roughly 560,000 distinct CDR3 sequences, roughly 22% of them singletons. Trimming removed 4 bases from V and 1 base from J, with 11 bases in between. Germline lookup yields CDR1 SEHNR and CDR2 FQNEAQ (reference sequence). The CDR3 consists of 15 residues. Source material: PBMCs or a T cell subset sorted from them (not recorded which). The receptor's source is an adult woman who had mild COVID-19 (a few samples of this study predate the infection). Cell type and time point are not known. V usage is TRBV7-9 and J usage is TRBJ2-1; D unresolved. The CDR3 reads CASSSDALSYNEQFF. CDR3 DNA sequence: TGTGCCAGCAGCTCCGACGCATTGTCCTACAATGAGCAGTTCTTC.